Given below is one T cell receptor beta chain in context. This specimen belongs to a study of blood T cell repertoires in COVID-19. Study-wide context: Acute and convalescent COVID-19 specimens originated in the United States, Italy and Spain.

With 8 bases removed from V and 6 bases from J, the gap between germline ends came to 12 bases. The germline gives CDR1 WSHSY, CDR2 SAAADI. This CDR3 is built from 12 residues. Per the original methods: From reference gene primer amplification, estimates of nucleated cell counts were derived. Data came from immunoSEQ multiplex PCR; TCRdb stores just in-frame clones and leaves some out. Clone size and the V and J calls come from that table; the DNA yielded D and trimming. The sample consists of approximately 330,000 clones, around 85% of them appearing once. The study assigned cohorts using participant-reported clinical history.

Sequenced input: PBMCs or T cells enriched from blood (not recorded which). This chain uses TRBV10-2 with TRBJ2-3, with D perhaps TRBD2 (5 bases). The origin of this receptor is a woman between 40 and 55 years old with acute COVID-19. CDR3 residues: CASRSRGDTQYF. The CDR3 DNA reads TGCGCCAGCCGATCCCGAGGGGATACGCAGTATTTT.